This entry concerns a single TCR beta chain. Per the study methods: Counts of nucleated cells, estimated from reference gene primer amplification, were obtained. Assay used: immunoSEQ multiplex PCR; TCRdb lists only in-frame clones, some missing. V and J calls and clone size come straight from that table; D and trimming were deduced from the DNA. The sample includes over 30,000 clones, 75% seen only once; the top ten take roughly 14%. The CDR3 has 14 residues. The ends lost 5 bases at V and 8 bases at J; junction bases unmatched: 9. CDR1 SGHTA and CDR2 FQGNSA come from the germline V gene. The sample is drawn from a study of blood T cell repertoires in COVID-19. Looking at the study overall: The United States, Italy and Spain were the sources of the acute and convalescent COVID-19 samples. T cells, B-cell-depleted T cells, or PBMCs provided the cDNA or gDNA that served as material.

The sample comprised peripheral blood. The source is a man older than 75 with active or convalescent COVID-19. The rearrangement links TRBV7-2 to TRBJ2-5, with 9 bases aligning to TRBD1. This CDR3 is CASSPGQGGVTQYF. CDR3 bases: TGTGCCAGCAGCCCGGGACAGGGCGGTGTAACCCAGTACTTC. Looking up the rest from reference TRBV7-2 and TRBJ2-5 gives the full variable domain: GAGVSQSPSNKVTEKGKDVELRCDPISGHTALYWYRQSLGQGLEFLIYFQGNSAPDKSGLPSDRFSAERTGGSVSTLTIQRTQQEDSAVYLCASSPGQGGVTQYFGPGTRLLVL.